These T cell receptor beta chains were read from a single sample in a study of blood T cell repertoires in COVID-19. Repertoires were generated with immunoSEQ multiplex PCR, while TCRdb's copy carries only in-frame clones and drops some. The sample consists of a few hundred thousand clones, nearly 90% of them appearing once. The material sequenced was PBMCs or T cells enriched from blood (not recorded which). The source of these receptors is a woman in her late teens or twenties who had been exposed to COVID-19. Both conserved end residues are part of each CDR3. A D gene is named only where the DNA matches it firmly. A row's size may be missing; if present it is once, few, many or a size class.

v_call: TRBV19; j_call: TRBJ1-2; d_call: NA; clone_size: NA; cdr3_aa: CASSPTPGSQGYTF; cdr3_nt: TGTGCCAGTAGTCCCACCCCAGGGTCTCAAGGCTACACCTTC
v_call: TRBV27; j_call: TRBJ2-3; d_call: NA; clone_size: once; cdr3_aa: CASSLVRRDTQYF; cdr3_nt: TGTGCCAGCAGTTTGGTGCGCCGTGATACGCAGTATTTT
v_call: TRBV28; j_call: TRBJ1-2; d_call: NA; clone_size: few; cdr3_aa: CASSLAGQYRYGYTF; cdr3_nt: TGTGCCAGCAGTTTGGCCGGACAGTACCGCTATGGCTACACCTTC
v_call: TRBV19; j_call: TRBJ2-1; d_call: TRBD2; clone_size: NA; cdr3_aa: CASSTLGLATYNEQFF; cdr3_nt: TGTGCCAGTAGTACCCTGGGACTAGCGACCTACAATGAGCAGTTCTTC
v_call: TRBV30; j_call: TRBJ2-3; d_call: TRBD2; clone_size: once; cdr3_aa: CAWSVGLAGGTDTQYF; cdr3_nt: TGTGCCTGGAGTGTAGGACTAGCGGGGGGGACAGATACGCAGTATTTT
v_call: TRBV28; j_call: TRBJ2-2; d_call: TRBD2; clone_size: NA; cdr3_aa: CASSFWAGGNTGELFF; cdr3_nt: TGTGCCAGCAGTTTTTGGGCGGGAGGTAACACCGGGGAGCTGTTTTTT
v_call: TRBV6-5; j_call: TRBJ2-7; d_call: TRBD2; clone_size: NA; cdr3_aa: CASSYSTVSGSYEQYF; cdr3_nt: TGTGCCAGCAGTTACTCGACGGTTAGCGGGAGCTACGAGCAGTACTTC
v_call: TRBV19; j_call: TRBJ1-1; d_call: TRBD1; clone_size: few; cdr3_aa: CASSIAKTGGTEAFF; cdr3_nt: TGTGCCAGTAGTATCGCAAAGACAGGGGGAACTGAAGCTTTCTTT
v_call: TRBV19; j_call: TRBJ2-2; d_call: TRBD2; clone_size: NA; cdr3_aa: CASSPNPRLAGRIITGELFF; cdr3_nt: TGTGCCAGTAGTCCAAACCCCCGGCTAGCGGGAAGAATCATAACCGGGGAGCTGTTTTTT
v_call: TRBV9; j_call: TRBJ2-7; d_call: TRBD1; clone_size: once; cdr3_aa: CASSPKGGTGRTYEQYF; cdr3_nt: TGTGCCAGCAGCCCAAAAGGCGGGACAGGCCGGACCTACGAGCAGTACTTC
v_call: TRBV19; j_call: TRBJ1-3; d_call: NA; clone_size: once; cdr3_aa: CASRFSGNTIYF; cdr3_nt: TGTGCCAGCCGGTTCTCTGGAAACACCATATATTTT
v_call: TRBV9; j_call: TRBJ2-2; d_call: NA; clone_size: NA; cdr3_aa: CASSVVGGPNTGELFF; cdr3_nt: TGTGCCAGCAGCGTAGTAGGAGGGCCGAACACCGGGGAGCTGTTTTTT